A selection of T cell receptor beta chains follows, all from one sample in a study of T cells in Graves' hyperthyroidism and ophthalmopathy. TCRdb independently ran MiXCR on the multiplex PCR reads; one entry per CDR3 protein. The top ten clones hold approximately 25% of a sample with 270,000 or so distinct CDR3 sequences, 20% to 25% of them seen once. The sequencing sample was made of blood. These receptor sequences come from a man aged 40-49 years with Graves' hyperthyroidism that later progressed to Graves' ophthalmopathy. The CDR3 runs from the conserved cysteine through the conserved F or W. A D gene is named only where the DNA matches it firmly. Rows give clone size only sometimes, using once, few, many, or a class for an expanded clone.

V	size	D	J	CDR3	DNA
TRBV7-6	many	.	TRBJ2-7	CASSREDYEQYF	TGTGCCAGCAGCAGAGAAGACTACGAGCAGTACTTC
TRBV12-3/TRBV12-4	few	.	TRBJ2-5	CASSFGSWYQETQYF	TGTGCCAGCAGTTTTGGCAGCTGGTACCAAGAGACCCAGTACTTC
TRBV20-1	.	.	TRBJ2-2	CSAIQGEGTGELFF	TGCAGTGCTATCCAGGGGGAGGGTACCGGGGAGCTGTTTTTT
TRBV27	.	.	TRBJ1-1	CASRSLGTEAFF	TGTGCCAGCAGATCCCTAGGGACTGAAGCTTTCTTT
TRBV4-2	many	TRBD2	TRBJ2-5	CASSQDLLAGAIQETQYF	TGTGCCAGCAGCCAAGATCTACTAGCGGGAGCGATCCAAGAGACCCAGTACTTC
TRBV5-1	many	.	TRBJ2-7	CASSSSSKTASYGQYF	TGCGCCAGCAGCTCGTCCTCGAAAACTGCTTCCTACGGGCAGTACTTC
TRBV19	many	.	TRBJ2-7	CASSWGKTYEQYF	TGTGCCAGTAGTTGGGGGAAGACCTACGAGCAGTACTTC
TRBV5-1	many	TRBD2	TRBJ2-7	CASSLARAGGVYEQYF	TGCGCCAGCAGCTTGGCCCGAGCGGGAGGGGTCTACGAGCAGTACTTC
TRBV11-2	medium-sized	.	TRBJ2-5	CASSLRRQETQYF	TGTGCCAGCAGCTTACGGAGACAAGAGACCCAGTACTTC
TRBV30	many	.	TRBJ1-1	CAWAGGEAFF	TGTGCCTGGGCCGGGGGTGAAGCTTTCTTT
TRBV27	many	TRBD1	TRBJ2-7	CASSFSSRDRGHEQYF	TGTGCCAGCAGTTTCTCATCCCGGGACAGGGGCCACGAGCAGTACTTC
TRBV2	many	.	TRBJ2-2	CASPANTGELFF	TGTGCCAGCCCAGCAAACACCGGGGAGCTGTTTTTT
TRBV6-2/TRBV6-3	.	TRBD2	TRBJ2-5	CASSKLAGGPAGETQYF	TGTGCCAGCAGTAAACTAGCGGGAGGCCCCGCTGGAGAGACCCAGTACTTC
TRBV2	many	.	TRBJ1-1	CASSELGRGSGTEAFF	TGTGCCAGCAGTGAATTGGGCAGGGGTTCGGGCACTGAAGCTTTCTTT